These 21 T cell receptor beta chains were all obtained from the same sample, sequenced in a study of T-cell reconstitution after alpha-beta-depleted transplantation in children. As it was prepared, the TCRbeta library received unique molecular identifiers. TCRdb re-called the PCR reads with MiXCR, one entry per CDR3 protein. The profile shows roughly 310,000 distinct CDR3 sequences, approximately 20% of them singletons. The sequences come from PBMCs, mostly from graft donor cells, collected 180 days after TCRalphabeta/CD19-depleted stem cell transplant. The source is a male patient under 18 who had a stem cell transplant for acute lymphoblastic leukemia, so the T cells may come from the graft donor.

Only a few counts were recorded for this clonotype. The chain recombines TRBV7-9 with TRBJ2-7, with 10 bases matching TRBD2. With V trimmed by 1 base and J by 2 bases, 5 bases remained unmatched. The CDR3 is 16 residues long. Looked up from germline, CDR1 is SEHNR and CDR2 is FQNEAQ (reference sequence). The CDR3 nucleotides read TGTGCCAGCAGCTTAGTAGCGGGAGGCTCAACCTACGAGCAGTACTTC. This translates into CASSLVAGGSTYEQYF. The entire variable domain, with the rest obtained from reference TRBV7-9 and TRBJ2-7, is as follows: DTGVSQNPRHKITKRGQNVTFRCDPISEHNRLYWYRQTLGQGPEFLTYFQNEAQLEKSRLLSDRFSAERPKGSFSTLEIQRTEQGDSAMYLCASSLVAGGSTYEQYFGPGTRLTVT.

This clonotype was seen more than once but under ten times. V and J are TRBV5-1 and TRBJ2-1; tentatively, D is TRBD2 (5 bases). The CDR3 runs to 16 residues. The germline V and J ends were trimmed by 3 bases and 0 bases, with 13 bases remaining between them. In germline, CDR1 is SGHRS, CDR2 YFSETQ. The CDR3: CASSWRQASSYNEQFF. The CDR3 DNA follows: TGCGCCAGCAGCTGGAGGCAGGCGAGCTCCTACAATGAGCAGTTCTTC.

This clonotype came up many times. The chain combines TRBV29-1 with TRBJ2-1; no clear D. Trimming took off 4 bases at V and 4 bases at J, with 11 bases between the two ends. CDR1 and CDR2 (germline): SQVTM, ANQGSEA. The CDR3 consists of 13 residues. Here the CDR3 reads CSVVAASYNEQFF. CDR3 coding DNA: TGCAGCGTTGTCGCAGCGTCATACAATGAGCAGTTCTTC.

As concerns this clonotype: This clone may be a read error of a much larger clone one base away. The chain employs TRBV3-1 and TRBJ2-3, with D perhaps given as TRBD1 or TRBD2 (5 bases each). CDR3 length: 13 residues. Germline lookup yields CDR1 LGHDT and CDR2 YNNKEL (reference sequence). The V and J ends lost 0 bases and 4 bases respectively, with 5 bases between them. The CDR3 DNA reads as TGTGCCAGCAGCCAAGAGGGGGCAGATACGCAGTATTTT. Translating it yields CASSQEGADTQYF.

This clonotype came up a few times. This sequence joins TRBV20-1 and TRBJ2-5, with D hard to call. Trimming removed 5 bases at V and 0 bases at J, with 16 bases between. Per germline, CDR1 DFQATT and CDR2 SNEGSKA (reference sequence). CDR3 length equals 15 residues. The CDR3 DNA reads as TGCAGTGCTTGGGCCCCCAGTTGGTACCAAGAGACCCAGTACTTC. This gives the protein CSAWAPSWYQETQYF.

This clonotype showed up just a few times. The V gene is TRBV9, the J gene TRBJ1-2; no clear D gene. V shed 3 bases and J shed 8 bases, with 17 bases lying between them. The CDR3 loop spans 14 amino acids. The germline V gene encodes CDR1 SGDLS and CDR2 YYNGEE. The CDR3 reads CASSDSRGGFGYTF. DNA of the CDR3: TGTGCCAGCAGCGACTCCCGAGGAGGTTTCGGCTACACCTTC.

The chain uses TRBV20-1 and TRBJ2-2; D not resolved. The CDR3 length is 14 residues. Germline assignment: CDR1 DFQATT and CDR2 SNEGSKA (reference sequence). The germline V and J ends were trimmed by 3 bases and 0 bases, with 8 bases remaining between them. CDR3 amino acids: CSARRSANTGELFF. Here the CDR3 DNA reads TGCAGTGCTAGGAGATCTGCGAACACCGGGGAGCTGTTTTTT.

This clonotype was recorded a few times. This CDR3 reads CASSLTGSGGDTQYF. The CDR3 bases are TGTGCCAGCAGCTTAACCGGGAGTGGAGGGGATACGCAGTATTTT. The chain has TRBV7-3 and TRBJ2-3, with D perhaps matching TRBD2 (6 bases). Germline V gene data show CDR1 as SGHTA and CDR2 as FQGTGA. With 0 bases removed from V and 6 bases from J, the gap between germline ends came to 13 bases. This CDR3 is built from 15 residues.

The sample holds a few counts of this clonotype. The CDR3 coding sequence is TGCAGTGCCCAAGGGAGGGCCCCTTCCTATGGCTACACCTTC. It is translated as CSAQGRAPSYGYTF. The chain combines TRBV20-1 with TRBJ1-2; D gene uncertain. The V gene's germline CDR1 is DFQATT and CDR2 SNEGSKA (reference sequence). Trimming shortened V by 6 bases and J by 4 bases, and 18 bases separated the two germline ends. This CDR3 spans 14 amino acids.

Of note for this clonotype: The junction does not match germline at one end; this may be a read error. The chain employs TRBV20-1 and TRBJ2-1; D is undetermined. The CDR3 sequence is 12 residues long. Germline V lookup: CDR1 DFQATT, CDR2 SNEGSKA (reference sequence). CDR3 sequence reads: CSARGFLGRNSF. The CDR3 DNA is TGCAGTGCTAGAGGTTTCCTAGGCAGGAACAGCTTC.

This clonotype appeared a few times. The J gene is TRBJ2-7, the V gene TRBV7-6; D may match TRBD1 or TRBD2 (5 bases each). Trimming took off 1 base at V and 3 bases at J, with 16 bases between the two ends. The CDR3 consists of 16 residues. The V gene's germline CDR1 is SGHVS and CDR2 FNYEAQ. The CDR3 loop is CASSLVLGPLDYEQYF. Written as DNA, the CDR3 is TGTGCCAGCAGCTTAGTCTTGGGACCGCTGGACTACGAGCAGTACTTC.

The chain links TRBV7-9 to TRBJ2-1, with TRBD1 matching over 7 bases. Germline V gene sequence: CDR1 SEHNR, CDR2 FQNEAQ (reference sequence). CDR3 size: 14 residues. The V and J ends lost 5 bases and 5 bases, in that order; junction bases with no gene match: 6. Written as DNA, the CDR3 is TGTGCCAGCAGCCAGACAGGGAAGCACAATGAGCAGTTCTTC. Its protein product is CASSQTGKHNEQFF. Full variable domain (rest looked up from reference TRBV7-9 and TRBJ2-1): DTGVSQNPRHKITKRGQNVTFRCDPISEHNRLYWYRQTLGQGPEFLTYFQNEAQLEKSRLLSDRFSAERPKGSFSTLEIQRTEQGDSAMYLCASSQTGKHNEQFFGPGTRLTVL.

This clonotype came up many times. The chain employs TRBV5-1 and TRBJ2-7, with TRBD2 as a possible D gene (5 bases). The CDR3 is 13 amino acids. Trimming stripped 3 bases from V and 4 bases from J, with 11 bases between. The V gene's germline CDR1 is SGHRS and CDR2 YFSETQ. This CDR3 reads CASSSGGTYEQYF. CDR3 sequence (DNA): TGCGCCAGCAGCTCAGGAGGAACGTACGAGCAGTACTTC.

The genes are TRBV29-1 and TRBJ2-1; D is undetermined. Trimming shortened V by 8 bases and J by 6 bases, and 8 bases separated the two germline ends. The V gene's germline CDR1 is SQVTM and CDR2 ANQGSEA. The CDR3 loop spans 10 amino acids. As DNA, the CDR3 is TGCAGCATAGAGGTCAATGAGCAGTTCTTC. Protein sequence: CSIEVNEQFF.

Only a few counts were recorded for this clonotype. The chain recombines TRBV4-1 with TRBJ1-3, with 7 positions matching TRBD1. The V gene's germline CDR1 is MGHRA and CDR2 YSYEKL. The J segment lost 0 bases and the V segment lost 2 bases, leaving 4 bases of the junction unmatched. The CDR3 extends over 16 amino acids. The CDR3, as DNA: TGCGCCAGCAGCCAACCGACAGGGAGCTCTGGAAACACCATATATTTT. It encodes CASSQPTGSSGNTIYF.

This clonotype has ten or more counts. The chain couples TRBV7-8 to TRBJ2-2, with 10 bases fitting TRBD1. Unmatched junction bases numbered 7, after V lost 3 bases and J lost 0 bases. There are 18 residues in the CDR3. In germline, CDR1 is SGHVS, CDR2 FQNEAQ. Written as DNA, the CDR3 is TGTGCCAGCAGCTTCATGGGACAGGGGATCGCGAACACCGGGGAGCTGTTTTTT. It yields the protein CASSFMGQGIANTGELFF.

This clonotype has only a few counts. The chain joins TRBV20-1 to TRBJ2-3, with TRBD2 matching 7 bases. CDR1 is DFQATT and CDR2 is SNEGSKA in the germline V gene (reference sequence). CDR3 size: 15 residues. Unmatched junction bases numbered 10, after V lost 5 bases and J lost 2 bases. The DNA for the CDR3 is TGCAGTGCTTCTACGACGGGGAGGGCCACAGATACGCAGTATTTT. Its protein product is CSASTTGRATDTQYF.

This chain uses TRBV13 with TRBJ2-2; D is ambiguous. The CDR3 runs 16 residues. V shed 5 bases and J shed 2 bases, with 15 bases lying between them. The V gene's germline CDR1 is PRHDT and CDR2 FYEKMQ (reference sequence). The CDR3 DNA sequence: TGTGCCAGCAGCGCGCCAAACCAAATTAACACCGGGGAGCTGTTTTTT. Translated, it gives CASSAPNQINTGELFF.

V is TRBV7-9 and J is TRBJ1-2, with 7 bases aligning to TRBD1. J lost 6 bases, V lost 4 bases, and 8 bases had no gene match. Germline V CDR1 and CDR2: SEHNR, FQNEAQ (reference sequence). The CDR3 extends over 14 amino acids. The CDR3 DNA sequence: TGTGCCAGCAGCTCAGGGGGGCCCGGGGATGGCTACACCTTC. This translates into CASSSGGPGDGYTF.

This clonotype was seen a handful of times. This CDR3 is CASSLGGLKYNEQFF. The CDR3 nucleotides read TGTGCCAGCAGCTTAGGGGGATTAAAGTACAATGAGCAGTTCTTC. This chain connects TRBV7-3 to TRBJ2-1; D tentatively fits TRBD1 or TRBD2 (5 bases each). There are 15 residues in the CDR3. The ends were cut back, 2 bases at V and 4 bases at J, with 12 bases in the middle. The germline CDR1 and CDR2 sequences are SGHTA and FQGTGA.

The chain couples TRBV7-2 to TRBJ2-5; 8 nucleotides line up with TRBD1. The V and J ends lost 1 base and 5 bases, in that order; junction bases with no gene match: 3. The CDR3 runs 14 residues. Germline values: CDR1 SGHTA, CDR2 FQGNSA. This CDR3 is CASSLGQGFETQYF. CDR3 in DNA: TGTGCCAGCAGCTTAGGACAGGGGTTCGAGACCCAGTACTTC. The full variable domain, completed using reference TRBV7-2 and TRBJ2-5, is GAGVSQSPSNKVTEKGKDVELRCDPISGHTALYWYRQSLGQGLEFLIYFQGNSAPDKSGLPSDRFSAERTGGSVSTLTIQRTQQEDSAVYLCASSLGQGFETQYFGPGTRLLVL.